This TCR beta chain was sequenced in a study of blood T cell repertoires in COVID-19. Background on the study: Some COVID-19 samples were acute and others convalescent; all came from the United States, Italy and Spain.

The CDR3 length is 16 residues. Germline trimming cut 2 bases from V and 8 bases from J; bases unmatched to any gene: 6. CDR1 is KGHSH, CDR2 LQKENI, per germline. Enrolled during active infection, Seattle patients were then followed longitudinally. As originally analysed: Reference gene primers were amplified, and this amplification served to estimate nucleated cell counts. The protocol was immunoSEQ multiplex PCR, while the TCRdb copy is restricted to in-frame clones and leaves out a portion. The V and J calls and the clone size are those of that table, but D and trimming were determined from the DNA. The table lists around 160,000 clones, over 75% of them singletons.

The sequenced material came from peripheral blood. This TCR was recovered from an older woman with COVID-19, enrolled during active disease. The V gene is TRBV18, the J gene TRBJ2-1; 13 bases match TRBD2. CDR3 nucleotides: TGTGCCAGCTCACCAAAACTAGCGGGGGGGTACGATGAGCAGTTCTTC. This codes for CASSPKLAGGYDEQFF.